This entry features one T cell receptor (beta chain) sequence. These data belong to a study of memory CD4+ T cells and cytomegalovirus serostatus. Assay: immunoSEQ multiplex PCR; the TCRdb copy retains only in-frame clones and omits some. This sample has 30,000 to 40,000 clones, with around 74% found just once. The sort gate was single viable CD3+CD4+CD8-CD45RO+ cells for memory CD4+ T cells. CD4+ T cells were isolated by positive magnetic selection. Deletions cut 1 base from V and 7 bases from J, with 15 bases between. CDR3 size: 15 residues. Per the germline V gene, CDR1 is SGHKS and CDR2 is YYEKEE (reference sequence).

Sequenced material: memory CD4+ T cells from blood. The V gene is TRBV5-5, the J gene TRBJ1-5; the D gene is possibly TRBD1 (5 bases). The origin of this receptor is an adult in good health and CMV-seronegative. Some clones in this sample may be carry-over from other donors' samples. This CDR3 is CASSLLLGHNQPQHF. The CDR3 DNA sequence: TGTGCCAGCAGCTTGTTGCTGGGGCATAACCAGCCCCAGCATTTT.